This T cell receptor (beta chain) came from a study of cytomegalovirus exposure and HLA in healthy donors. Trimming at V came to 3 bases and at J to 5 bases, leaving 1 base not matched to a gene. The CDR3 has 15 residues. Germline V gene data show CDR1 as WNHNN and CDR2 as SYGVQD (reference sequence). It was with 60 Vbeta and 13 Jbeta primers that the PCR ran. Assay: immunoSEQ multiplex PCR; the TCRdb copy retains only in-frame clones and omits some. This repertoire shows 95,000 to 150,000 clones, just over 65% found once; its top ten account for about 1.5%. Input material: PBMCs. This TCR was sampled from a man aged 18-30 years in good health and CMV-seronegative. This sequence joins TRBV10-1 and TRBJ2-2, with 12 positions matching TRBD2. The DNA for the CDR3 is TGCGCCAGCAGTGAACTAGCGGGAGGAACCGGGGAGCTGTTTTTT. This translates into CASSELAGGTGELFF.